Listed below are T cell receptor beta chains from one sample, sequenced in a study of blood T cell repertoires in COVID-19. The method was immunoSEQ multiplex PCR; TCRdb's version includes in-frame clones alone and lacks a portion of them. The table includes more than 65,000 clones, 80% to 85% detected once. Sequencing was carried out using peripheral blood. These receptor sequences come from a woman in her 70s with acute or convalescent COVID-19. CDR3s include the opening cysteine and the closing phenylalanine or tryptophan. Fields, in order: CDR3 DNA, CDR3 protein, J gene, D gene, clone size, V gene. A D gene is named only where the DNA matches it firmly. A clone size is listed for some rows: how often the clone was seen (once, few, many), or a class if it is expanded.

CDR3 DNA: TGTGCCAGCAACCAGTTTTACGGGGAGCTGTTTTTT; CDR3 protein: CASNQFYGELFF; J gene: TRBJ2-2; D gene: NA; clone size: NA; V gene: TRBV2
CDR3 DNA: TGTGCCAGTAGTATGTCCAGGGACACTGAAGCTTTCTTT; CDR3 protein: CASSMSRDTEAFF; J gene: TRBJ1-1; D gene: NA; clone size: NA; V gene: TRBV19
CDR3 DNA: TGTGCCATGAGGAAAACAGGAACGAACACCGGGGAGCTGTTTTTT; CDR3 protein: CAMRKTGTNTGELFF; J gene: TRBJ2-2; D gene: NA; clone size: few; V gene: TRBV6-5
CDR3 DNA: TGTGCCAGCCAGATAGCGGGAGGGCCCCACAATGAGCAGTTCTTC; CDR3 protein: CASQIAGGPHNEQFF; J gene: TRBJ2-1; D gene: TRBD2; clone size: NA; V gene: TRBV3-1/TRBV3-2
CDR3 DNA: TGTGCCATCAGTGTCCGTCTCTGGGACAGCGGCACAGATACGCAGTATTTT; CDR3 protein: CAISVRLWDSGTDTQYF; J gene: TRBJ2-3; D gene: TRBD1; clone size: NA; V gene: TRBV10-3
CDR3 DNA: TGTGCCAGTAAGCGGGAGCCCTCTGGGGATACGCAGTATTTT; CDR3 protein: CASKREPSGDTQYF; J gene: TRBJ2-3; D gene: TRBD2; clone size: NA; V gene: TRBV19
CDR3 DNA: TGTGCCAGTAGGGGGACAGGGGACCGCAATGAGCAGTTCTTC; CDR3 protein: CASRGTGDRNEQFF; J gene: TRBJ2-1; D gene: TRBD1; clone size: NA; V gene: TRBV19
CDR3 DNA: TGTGCCAGCAGCTCGGGTGGCCCGAGCTCCTATAATTCACCCCTCCACTTT; CDR3 protein: CASSSGGPSSYNSPLHF; J gene: TRBJ1-6; D gene: NA; clone size: few; V gene: TRBV7-8
CDR3 DNA: TGTGCCAGCAGCCGTAGATCGCAGGCACGGGAGACCCAGTACTTC; CDR3 protein: CASSRRSQARETQYF; J gene: TRBJ2-5; D gene: NA; clone size: NA; V gene: TRBV5-4
CDR3 DNA: TGTGCCAGCAGCTTATTGTCAGAAGAAGAGACCCAGTACTTC; CDR3 protein: CASSLLSEEETQYF; J gene: TRBJ2-5; D gene: NA; clone size: NA; V gene: TRBV7-9
CDR3 DNA: TGTGCCAGCAGCCAAGTAGCGCCCAAAGAGACCCAGTACTTC; CDR3 protein: CASSQVAPKETQYF; J gene: TRBJ2-5; D gene: NA; clone size: NA; V gene: TRBV3-1/TRBV3-2
CDR3 DNA: TGTGCCAGCAGTGGCGGACAGGGGGCAGGAACCGGGGAGCTGTTTTTT; CDR3 protein: CASSGGQGAGTGELFF; J gene: TRBJ2-2; D gene: TRBD1; clone size: NA; V gene: TRBV6-1
CDR3 DNA: TGTGCCAGCAGATTAAATACCGGGACAGGGGGTTATTCACCCCTCCACTTT; CDR3 protein: CASRLNTGTGGYSPLHF; J gene: TRBJ1-6; D gene: TRBD1; clone size: NA; V gene: TRBV2
CDR3 DNA: TGTGCCAGCAGCTTAGAGTGGGGCTGGCTAGAGACTCCAGAGACCCAGTACTTC; CDR3 protein: CASSLEWGWLETPETQYF; J gene: TRBJ2-5; D gene: NA; clone size: NA; V gene: TRBV11-2
CDR3 DNA: TGTGCCAGCCGACCCCCACCGGGACAGGGTTCCTCTGGCTACACCTTC; CDR3 protein: CASRPPPGQGSSGYTF; J gene: TRBJ1-2; D gene: TRBD1; clone size: NA; V gene: TRBV19